This is a list of T cell receptor beta chains from one sample in a study of graft-versus-host responses after intestinal transplantation. TCRdb's table, derived via immunoSEQ multiplex PCR, lists solely in-frame clones and lacks some. The data contain 100,000 or so clones, approximately 90% of them singletons. Their antigen targets remain unknown. The sample in question was unstimulated CD4+ T cells sorted from spleen or lymph node cells, obtained before intestinal transplant. The source of these receptors is a human donor who received an intestinal transplant. The CDR3 runs from the conserved cysteine through the conserved F or W. A D gene is named only where the DNA matches it firmly. Clone size, where shown, is once, few, many, or a class for clones that have expanded.

size	V	J	D	CDR3	DNA
once	TRBV30	TRBJ1-4	-	CAWSKQNEKLFF	TGTGCCTGGAGTAAACAGAATGAAAAACTGTTTTTT
once	TRBV2	TRBJ2-4	TRBD1	CASSGTGVAKNIQYF	TGTGCCAGCAGTGGGACAGGGGTAGCCAAAAACATTCAGTACTTC
-	TRBV7-2	TRBJ1-2	TRBD1	CASSLAGQALNYGYTF	TGTGCCAGCAGCTTAGCTGGACAGGCCTTGAACTATGGCTACACCTTC
-	TRBV7-9	TRBJ2-3	TRBD1	CASSLGQGIGTDTQYF	TGTGCCAGCAGCTTAGGACAGGGGATTGGCACAGATACGCAGTATTTT
-	TRBV30	TRBJ2-7	TRBD2	CAWRTTGLAGMAYEQYF	TGTGCCTGGAGGACGACGGGACTAGCGGGGATGGCCTACGAGCAGTACTTC
-	TRBV6-4	TRBJ1-2	-	CASSGKDVEARDYGYTF	TGTGCCAGCAGTGGAAAGGATGTGGAGGCGAGGGACTATGGCTACACCTTC
-	TRBV6-6	TRBJ2-3	TRBD2	CASSGTTGTDTQYF	TGTGCCAGCAGTGGGACTACGGGGACAGATACGCAGTATTTT
-	TRBV7-9	TRBJ2-2	TRBD1	CASSRTGNTGELFF	TGTGCCAGCAGCAGGACAGGGAACACCGGGGAGCTGTTTTTT
-	TRBV9	TRBJ1-6	TRBD1	CASSAREGQGSPLHF	TGTGCCAGCAGCGCCAGGGAGGGACAGGGCTCACCCCTCCACTTT
-	TRBV7-7	TRBJ2-1	-	CASSPRLSTYNEQFF	TGTGCCAGCAGCCCCAGGCTGAGTACCTACAATGAGCAGTTCTTC
-	TRBV6-5	TRBJ1-6	-	CASKRSSYNSPLHF	TGTGCCAGCAAGCGGAGCTCCTATAATTCACCCCTCCACTTT
-	TRBV7-2	TRBJ2-1	TRBD2	CASSPRTSGGSYNEQFF	TGTGCCAGCAGCCCACGGACTAGCGGGGGGTCTTACAATGAGCAGTTCTTC
-	TRBV12-5	TRBJ2-1	TRBD2	CASGPPAGVSYNEQFF	TGTGCTAGTGGGCCCCCCGCGGGGGTATCCTACAATGAGCAGTTCTTC
-	TRBV19	TRBJ1-5	-	CASSMQFHRAYNQPQHF	TGTGCCAGTAGTATGCAATTCCACAGGGCCTACAATCAGCCCCAGCATTTT
-	TRBV11-3	TRBJ2-5	-	CASSLWTVQETQYF	TGTGCCAGCAGCTTATGGACAGTCCAAGAGACCCAGTACTTC
-	TRBV2	TRBJ2-1	-	CASSERQASSYNEQFF	TGTGCCAGCAGTGAAAGGCAGGCGAGCTCCTACAATGAGCAGTTCTTC
-	TRBV4-2	TRBJ2-2	TRBD2	CASSQGASGDTGELFF	TGTGCCAGCAGCCAAGGGGCTAGCGGGGACACCGGGGAGCTGTTTTTT
-	TRBV4-3	TRBJ1-5	TRBD1	CASSPGTVGNQPQHF	TGCGCCAGCAGCCCTGGGACAGTGGGAAATCAGCCCCAGCATTTT
few	TRBV6-1	TRBJ2-1	-	CASSEQLVPEQFF	TGTGCCAGCAGTGAGCAACTAGTACCTGAGCAGTTCTTC
-	TRBV7-9	TRBJ1-5	-	CASSRGGSNQPQHF	TGTGCCAGCAGCCGAGGAGGTAGCAATCAGCCCCAGCATTTT
-	TRBV6-5	TRBJ2-5	-	CASSGKGETQYF	TGTGCCAGCTCCGGGAAGGGCGAGACCCAGTACTTC
-	TRBV10-1	TRBJ1-1	TRBD1	CASSESQGARSGARGLNTEAFF	TGCGCCAGCAGTGAGTCTCAGGGGGCGCGTTCCGGGGCTAGGGGGCTGAACACTGAAGCTTTCTTT
-	TRBV5-1	TRBJ2-5	TRBD2	CASSPLAGGNQETQYF	TGCGCCAGCAGCCCCTTAGCGGGGGGGAACCAAGAGACCCAGTACTTC
-	TRBV5-4	TRBJ2-7	-	CASSFPESYEQYF	TGTGCCAGCAGCTTTCCAGAATCCTACGAGCAGTACTTC
-	TRBV27	TRBJ2-7	TRBD1	CASSRDRGIYEQYF	TGTGCCAGCAGCCGGGACAGGGGCATCTACGAGCAGTACTTC
few	TRBV2	TRBJ1-1	TRBD1	CASSGQGTMNTEAFF	TGTGCCAGCTCGGGACAGGGAACCATGAACACTGAAGCTTTCTTT